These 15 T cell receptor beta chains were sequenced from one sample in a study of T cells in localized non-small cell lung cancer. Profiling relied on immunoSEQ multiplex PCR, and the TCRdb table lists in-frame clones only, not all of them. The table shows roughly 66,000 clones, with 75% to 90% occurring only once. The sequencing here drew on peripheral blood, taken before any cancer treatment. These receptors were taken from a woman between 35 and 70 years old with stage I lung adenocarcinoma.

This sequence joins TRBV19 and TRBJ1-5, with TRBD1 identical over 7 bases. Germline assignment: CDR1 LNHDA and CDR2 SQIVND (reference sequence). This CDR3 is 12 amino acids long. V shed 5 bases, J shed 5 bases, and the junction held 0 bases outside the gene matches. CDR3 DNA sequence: TGTGCCAGTAGTGACAGGGATCAGCCCCAGCATTTT. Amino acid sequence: CASSDRDQPQHF.

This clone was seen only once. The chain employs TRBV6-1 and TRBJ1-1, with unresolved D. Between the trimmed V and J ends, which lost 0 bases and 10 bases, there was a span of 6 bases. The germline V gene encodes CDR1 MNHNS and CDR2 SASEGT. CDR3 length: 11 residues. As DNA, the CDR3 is TGTGCCAGCAGTGAAGCGGGAGGAGCTTTCTTT. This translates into CASSEAGGAFF.

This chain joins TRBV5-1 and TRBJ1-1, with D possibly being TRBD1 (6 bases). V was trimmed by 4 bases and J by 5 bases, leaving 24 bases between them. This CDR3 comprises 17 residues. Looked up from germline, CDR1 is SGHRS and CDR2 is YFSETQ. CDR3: CASSHGNTGLASTEAFF. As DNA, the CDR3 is TGCGCCAGCAGCCACGGCAACACAGGGTTAGCGTCGACTGAAGCTTTCTTT.

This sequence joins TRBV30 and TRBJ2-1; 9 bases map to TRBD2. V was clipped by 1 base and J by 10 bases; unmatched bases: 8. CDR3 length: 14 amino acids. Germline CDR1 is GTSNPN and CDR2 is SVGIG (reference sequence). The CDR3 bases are TGTGCCTGGAGTGGCGCTAGCGGGAATCACGAGCAGTTCTTC. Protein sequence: CAWSGASGNHEQFF.

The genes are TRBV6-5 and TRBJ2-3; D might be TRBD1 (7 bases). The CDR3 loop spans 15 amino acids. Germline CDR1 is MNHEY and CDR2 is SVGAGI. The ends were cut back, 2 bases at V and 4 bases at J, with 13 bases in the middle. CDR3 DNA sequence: TGTGCCAGCAGTTACCGACAGGGACTGGCAGATACGCAGTATTTT. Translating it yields CASSYRQGLADTQYF.

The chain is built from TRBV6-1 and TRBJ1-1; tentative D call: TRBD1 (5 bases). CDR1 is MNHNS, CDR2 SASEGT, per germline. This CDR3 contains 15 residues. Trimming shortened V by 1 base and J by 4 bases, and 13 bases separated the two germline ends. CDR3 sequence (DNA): TGTGCCAGCAGTGAAGATCGGGGGGGAACCACTGAAGCTTTCTTT. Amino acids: CASSEDRGGTTEAFF.

The chain's CDR3 is CSVARGGHEQYF. The DNA for the CDR3 is TGCAGCGTCGCTCGGGGGGGCCACGAGCAGTACTTC. The V call is TRBV29-1, the J call TRBJ2-7, with TRBD2 matching 8 bases. Germline trimming cut 6 bases from V and 5 bases from J; bases unmatched to any gene: 6. Germline V lookup: CDR1 SQVTM, CDR2 ANQGSEA. The CDR3 runs 12 residues.

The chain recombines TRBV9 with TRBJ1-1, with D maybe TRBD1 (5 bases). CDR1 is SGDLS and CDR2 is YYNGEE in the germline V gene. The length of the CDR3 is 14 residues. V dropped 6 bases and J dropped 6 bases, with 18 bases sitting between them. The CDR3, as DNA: TGTGCCAGCACCCTGGGAGGGACGTCGGCTGAAGCTTTCTTT. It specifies CASTLGGTSAEAFF.

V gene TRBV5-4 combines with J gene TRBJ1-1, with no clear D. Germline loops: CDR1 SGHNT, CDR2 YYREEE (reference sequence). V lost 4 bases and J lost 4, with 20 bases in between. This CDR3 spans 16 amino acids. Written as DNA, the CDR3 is TGTGCCAGCAGCCAAGATCCGGTGGGGAGGGCCACTGAAGCTTTCTTT. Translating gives CASSQDPVGRATEAFF.

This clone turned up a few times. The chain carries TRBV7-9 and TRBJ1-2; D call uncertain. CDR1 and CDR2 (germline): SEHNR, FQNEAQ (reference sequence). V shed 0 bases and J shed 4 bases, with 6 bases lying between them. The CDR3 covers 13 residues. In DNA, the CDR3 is TGTGCCAGCAGCTTAGCGGGAGCCTATGGCTACACCTTC. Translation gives CASSLAGAYGYTF.

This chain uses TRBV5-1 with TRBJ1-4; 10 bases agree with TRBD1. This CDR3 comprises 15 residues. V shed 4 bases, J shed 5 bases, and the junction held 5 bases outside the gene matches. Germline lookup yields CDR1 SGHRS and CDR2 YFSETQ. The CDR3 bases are TGCGCCAGCAGCACAAGACAGGGGGCGAATGAAAAACTGTTTTTT. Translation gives CASSTRQGANEKLFF. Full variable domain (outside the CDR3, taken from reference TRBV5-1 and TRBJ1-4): KAGVTQTPRYLIKTRGQQVTLSCSPISGHRSVSWYQQTPGQGLQFLFEYFSETQRNKGNFPGRFSGRQFSNSRSEMNVSTLELGDSALYLCASSTRQGANEKLFFGSGTQLSVL.

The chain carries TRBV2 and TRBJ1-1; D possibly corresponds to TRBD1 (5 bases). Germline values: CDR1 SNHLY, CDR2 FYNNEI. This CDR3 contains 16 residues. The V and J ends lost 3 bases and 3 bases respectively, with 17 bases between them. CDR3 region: CASSEVAWGGDTEAFF. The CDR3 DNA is TGTGCCAGCAGTGAGGTAGCGTGGGGAGGGGACACTGAAGCTTTCTTT.

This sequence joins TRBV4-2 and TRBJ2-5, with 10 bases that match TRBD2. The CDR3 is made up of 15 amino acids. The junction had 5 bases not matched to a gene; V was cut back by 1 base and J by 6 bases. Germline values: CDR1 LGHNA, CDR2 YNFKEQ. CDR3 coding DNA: TGTGCCAGCAGCCAAGTTCTAGCGGGAGTCAAGACCCAGTACTTC. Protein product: CASSQVLAGVKTQYF.

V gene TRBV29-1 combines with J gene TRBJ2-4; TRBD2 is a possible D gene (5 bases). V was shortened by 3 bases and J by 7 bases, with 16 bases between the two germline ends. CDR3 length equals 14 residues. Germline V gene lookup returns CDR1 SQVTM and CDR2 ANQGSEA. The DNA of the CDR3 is TGCAGCGTTGAGCCTCCGGGATTAAGGAACATTCAGTACTTC. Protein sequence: CSVEPPGLRNIQYF.

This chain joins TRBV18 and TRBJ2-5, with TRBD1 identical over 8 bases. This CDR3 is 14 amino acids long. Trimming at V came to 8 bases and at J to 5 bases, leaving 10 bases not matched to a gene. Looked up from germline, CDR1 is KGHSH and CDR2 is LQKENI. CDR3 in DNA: TGTGCCAGCGCGGTCAGGGGGCCTCGGGAGACCCAGTACTTC. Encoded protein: CASAVRGPRETQYF.